Each of the 2 T cell receptor beta chains below was sequenced from the same sample in a study of cytomegalovirus exposure and HLA in healthy donors. The assay was immunoSEQ multiplex PCR, and TCRdb's table has in-frame clones only and misses some. The table lists some 120,000 clones, 85% to 90% of them singletons, with less than 2% in the top ten. Input material: PBMCs. These TCRs come from a woman between 18 and 29 years old in good health and CMV-seronegative.

The chain employs TRBV27 and TRBJ2-3, with 13 nucleotides matching TRBD2. CDR3 length: 16 residues. The V gene end was trimmed by 5 bases and the J gene end by 4 bases; junction bases not matched to a gene: 6. From germline, CDR1 is MNHEY and CDR2 SMNVEV (reference sequence). CDR3 residues: CASSAGLAGHSDTQYF. In DNA form, the CDR3 reads TGTGCCAGCAGTGCGGGACTAGCGGGGCATTCAGATACGCAGTATTTT.

The V gene is TRBV18, the J gene TRBJ1-2; 8 bases map to TRBD1. After removal of 3 bases from V and 6 bases from J, the junction contained 0 bases not matched to a gene. CDR1 and CDR2 from the germline V gene are KGHSH and LQKENI. This CDR3 is built from 12 residues. The CDR3 region has the DNA TGTGCCAGCTCACCGACAGGGGATGGCTACACCTTC. This codes for CASSPTGDGYTF.